This TCR beta chain was obtained from a study of graft-versus-host responses after intestinal transplantation. Study summary: Anti-thymocyte globulin was used for induction in all recipients, who then took tacrolimus and steroids for roughly 3 years. General observations from the study: The highest levels of circulating GvH clones went along with early declines in HvG clones after transplant.

J lost 1 base, V lost 0 bases, and 13 bases had no gene match. Germline V lookup: CDR1 SGDLS, CDR2 YYNGEE. CDR3 length equals 18 residues. Concerning this clone: What it recognizes is unknown.

Sequenced by immunoSEQ multiplex PCR; TCRdb stores in-frame clones only, minus some. The table shows over 75,000 clones, with less than 90% occurring only once. The chain couples TRBV9 to TRBJ2-7, with TRBD1 matching over 7 bases. Source: unstimulated CD4+ T cells sorted from spleen or lymph node cells, taken before intestinal transplant. This TCR derives from a human donor who received an intestinal transplant. CDR3 nucleotide sequence: TGTGCCAGCAGCGTAGCGCCCTCACCCCCGACAGGGTCCTACGAGCAGTACTTC. Amino acids: CASSVAPSPPTGSYEQYF.